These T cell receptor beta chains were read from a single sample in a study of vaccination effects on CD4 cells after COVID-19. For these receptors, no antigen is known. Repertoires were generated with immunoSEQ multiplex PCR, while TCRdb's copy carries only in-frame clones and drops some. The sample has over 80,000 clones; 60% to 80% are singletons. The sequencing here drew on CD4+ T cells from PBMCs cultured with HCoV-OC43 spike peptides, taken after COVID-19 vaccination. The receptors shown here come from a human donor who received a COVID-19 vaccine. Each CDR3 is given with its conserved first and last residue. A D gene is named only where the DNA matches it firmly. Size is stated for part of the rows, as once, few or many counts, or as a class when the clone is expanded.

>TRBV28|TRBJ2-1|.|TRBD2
TGTGCCAGCAGTTTCGGGGAGCGGGACCAGTTCTTC
CASSFGERDQFF
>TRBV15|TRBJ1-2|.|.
TGTGCCACCAGCAGAGACAGGGATAGAGGTGGCTACACCTTC
CATSRDRDRGGYTF
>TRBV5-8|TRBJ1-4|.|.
TGTGCCAGCAGCTTGGGGGGACGGGAAAAACTGTTTTTT
CASSLGGREKLFF
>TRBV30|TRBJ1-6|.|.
TGTGCCTGGAGCGGTTCGGGACTTACGAATTCACCCCTCCACTTT
CAWSGSGLTNSPLHF
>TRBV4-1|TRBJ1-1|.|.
TGCGCCAGCAGCCAAGTTAAGGTGGGGGGGACTGAAGCTTTCTTT
CASSQVKVGGTEAFF
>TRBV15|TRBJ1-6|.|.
TGTGCCACCAGCAGAGATCGGGAGAATTCACCCCTCCACTTT
CATSRDRENSPLHF
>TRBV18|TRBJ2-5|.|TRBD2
TGTGCCAGCTCACCTCTAGCGGGGGGGCTTGAGACCCAGTACTTC
CASSPLAGGLETQYF
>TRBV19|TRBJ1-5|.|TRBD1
TGTGCCAGTAGTAGTCCGGGACAGGGGAGTCAGCCCCAGCATTTT
CASSSPGQGSQPQHF
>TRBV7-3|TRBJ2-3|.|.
TGTGCCAGCAGCCCCAGTATGGTAAGGACAGATACGCAGTATTTT
CASSPSMVRTDTQYF
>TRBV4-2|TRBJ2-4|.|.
TGTGCCAGCAGCCAACAAGCGGGCCTAGCCAAAAACATTCAGTACTTC
CASSQQAGLAKNIQYF
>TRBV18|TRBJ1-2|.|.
TGTGCCAGCTCACCTACTCAGGACAGCGGTGGCTACACCTTC
CASSPTQDSGGYTF
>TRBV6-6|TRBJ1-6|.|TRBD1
TGTGCCAGCAAATCACAGGGGGCACCCCTCCACTTT
CASKSQGAPLHF
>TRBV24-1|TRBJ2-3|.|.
TGTGCCACCAGTGATCCAGGGAGCACAGATACGCAGTATTTT
CATSDPGSTDTQYF
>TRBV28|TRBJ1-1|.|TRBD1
TGTGCCAGCAGTTCCCTGACAGGGCTTGAAGCTTTCTTT
CASSSLTGLEAFF
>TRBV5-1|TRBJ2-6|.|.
TGCGCCAGCAGCTTGGCAGGGTCTGGGGCCAACGTCCTGACTTTC
CASSLAGSGANVLTF
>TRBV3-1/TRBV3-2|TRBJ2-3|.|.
TGTGCCAGCAGCCAAGAATTGAATACGCAGTATTTT
CASSQELNTQYF
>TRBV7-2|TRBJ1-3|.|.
TGTGCCAGCAGTCCACAGGACCTCTCTGGAAACACCATATATTTT
CASSPQDLSGNTIYF
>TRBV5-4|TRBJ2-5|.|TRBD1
TGTGCCAGCAGCTTAAGGGGGCGCTGGCAAGAGACCCAGTACTTC
CASSLRGRWQETQYF
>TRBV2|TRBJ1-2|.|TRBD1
TGTGCCAGCAGTGGTACAGGGGAGGGCGGCTACACCTTC
CASSGTGEGGYTF
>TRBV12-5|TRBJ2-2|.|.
TGTGCTAGTGGTTTGGTACATTTCCCTCGACAGAATGACACCGGGGAGCTGTTTTTT
CASGLVHFPRQNDTGELFF
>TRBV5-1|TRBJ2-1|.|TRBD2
TGCGCCAGCAGCCTACTAGCGGGCTCAAATTACAATGAGCAGTTCTTC
CASSLLAGSNYNEQFF
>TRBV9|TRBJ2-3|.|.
TGTGCCAGCAGCGTAGGGCAGGGCGGGACAGATACGCAGTATTTT
CASSVGQGGTDTQYF
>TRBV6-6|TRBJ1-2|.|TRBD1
TGTGCCAGCAGTCCCCAACAGGGGGCGGCTGGCTACACCTTC
CASSPQQGAAGYTF
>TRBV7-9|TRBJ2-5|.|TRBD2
TGTGCCAGCAGCCCCGGGGGGGGTGCAGAGACCCAGTACTTC
CASSPGGGAETQYF
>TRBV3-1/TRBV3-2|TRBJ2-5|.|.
TGTGCCAGCAGCCAAGAACACGATAGCGGTGAGACCCAGTACTTC
CASSQEHDSGETQYF
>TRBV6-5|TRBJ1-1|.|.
TGTGCCAGCAGTAGGGTTGCAGCTAACACTGAAGCTTTCTTT
CASSRVAANTEAFF
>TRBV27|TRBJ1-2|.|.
TGTGCCAGCAGCAAAGGAACTTATGCTGGCTACACCTTC
CASSKGTYAGYTF
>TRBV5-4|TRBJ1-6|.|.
TGTGCCAGCAACCCAGGATATAGCTCCTATAATTCACCCCTCCACTTT
CASNPGYSSYNSPLHF
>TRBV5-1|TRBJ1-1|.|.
TGCGCCAGCAGCTTGAATTTTAGGGTCGGGAACACTGAAGCTTTCTTT
CASSLNFRVGNTEAFF
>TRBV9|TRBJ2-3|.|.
TGTGCCAGCAGCGGTCCCAGAGGCACCTCATTCACAGATACGCAGTATTTT
CASSGPRGTSFTDTQYF
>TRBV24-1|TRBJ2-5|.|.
TGTGCCACCGGACAGATGGCTCAAGAGACCCAGTACTTC
CATGQMAQETQYF
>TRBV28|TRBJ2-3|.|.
TGTGCCAGCAGACCAACACGCGTTCGCACAGATACGCAGTATTTT
CASRPTRVRTDTQYF
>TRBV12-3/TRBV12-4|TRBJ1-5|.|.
TGTGCCAGCAGGGGTCCCCGGGGTCAGCCCCAGCATTTT
CASRGPRGQPQHF
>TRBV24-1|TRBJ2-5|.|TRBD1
TGTGCCACCAGTGATCTGGGACAGGGGGGGAAGACCCAGTACTTC
CATSDLGQGGKTQYF
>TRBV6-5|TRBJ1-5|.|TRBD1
TGTGCCAGCAGTCGGGACAGGGTAAATCAGCCCCAGCATTTT
CASSRDRVNQPQHF
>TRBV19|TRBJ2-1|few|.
TGTGCCAGTAGTATTGGGCCTGGGACCGTTCAGTTCTTC
CASSIGPGTVQFF
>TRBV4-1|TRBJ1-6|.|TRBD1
TGCGCCAGCAGCCAAGATTGGGACAGCCCCTTCCACTTT
CASSQDWDSPFHF
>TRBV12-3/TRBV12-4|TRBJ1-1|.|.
TGTGCCAGCAGTTTCATGGAGGCTTTCTTT
CASSFMEAFF
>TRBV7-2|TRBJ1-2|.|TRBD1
TGTGCCAGCAGCTTAGGGAGACAGGGGGGGGACTATGGCTACACCTTC
CASSLGRQGGDYGYTF
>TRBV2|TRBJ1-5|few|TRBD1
TGTGCCAGCACAGTACAGGGGGCAGGGCAGCCCCAGCATTTT
CASTVQGAGQPQHF
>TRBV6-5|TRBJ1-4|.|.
TGTGCCAGCAGTTACCGCGGGGCGCCGGATGAAAAACTGTTTTTT
CASSYRGAPDEKLFF
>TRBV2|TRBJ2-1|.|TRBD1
TGTGCCAGCAGAGACAGGGTGTCCCAGAATGAGCAGTTCTTC
CASRDRVSQNEQFF